This TCR beta chain was observed in a study of shared clonotypes between healthy human individuals. General study points: Having only a few donors restricted how much genetic and exposure-history diversity was captured.

Recent vaccinations or acute infections were absent in the healthy HIV-negative adult donors. The germline V gene encodes CDR1 GTSNPN and CDR2 SVGIG (reference sequence). V gave up 4 bases and J gave up 3 bases, with 10 bases separating them. This CDR3 spans 13 amino acids. In regard to this clone: The antigen is unknown.

This was a deep-level run. Every subset had its genomic DNA shared out evenly among several immunoSEQ plates. Libraries were prepared by immunoSEQ multiplex PCR; TCRdb keeps only in-frame clonotypes and omits some of them. The sample carries roughly 500,000 clones, 70% to 80% recorded once. The clonotype was recovered from a woman in her thirties or forties in good health. Some clones in this sample may be carry-over from other donors' samples. The source material was PBMCs. The chain is built from TRBV30 and TRBJ1-5; weak D call: TRBD1 (5 bases). CDR3 nucleotides: TGTGCCTGGAACCGGGACTCCAATCAGCCCCAGCATTTT. This sequence encodes CAWNRDSNQPQHF. Full variable domain (outside the CDR3, taken from reference TRBV30 and TRBJ1-5): SQTIHQWPATLVQPVGSPLSLECTVEGTSNPNLYWYRQAAGRGLQLLFYSVGIGQISSEVPQNLSASRPQDRQFILSSKKLLLSDSGFYLCAWNRDSNQPQHFGDGTRLSIL.